A single sample gave rise to the 5 T cell receptor beta chains below, sequenced in a study of T cell responses to AZD1222 COVID-19 vaccine. Some clones are missing from TCRdb's copy, which holds only in-frame ones; the method was immunoSEQ multiplex PCR. The sample carries roughly 87,000 clones, about 90% recorded once. This sample comprised peripheral blood, obtained 28 days after the second AZD1222 dose. These receptors all stem from an adult who received the AZD1222 COVID-19 vaccine.

For this clone: Other DNA sequences in the same sample also yield this CDR3. This rearrangement joins TRBV7-4 to TRBJ1-5, with a possible D match to TRBD1 (5 bases). Germline CDR1 SGHVT, CDR2 SQSDAQ. The V gene lost 7 bases and the J gene lost 7 bases, with 14 bases spanning the gap. The CDR3 is made up of 13 amino acids. The CDR3 spells CASIKLQGQPQHF. DNA for the CDR3: TGTGCCAGCATCAAACTCCAGGGACAGCCCCAGCATTTT.

This clone was detected only once. The chain employs TRBV6-6 and TRBJ1-5; perhaps TRBD1 as D (5 bases). Trimming stripped 5 bases from V and 0 bases from J, with 14 bases between. The CDR3 consists of 16 residues. Germline V CDR1 and CDR2: MNHNY, SVGAGI (reference sequence). The CDR3 sequence is CASSRGTAYSNQPQHF. CDR3 nucleotides: TGTGCCAGCAGTCGGGGGACCGCTTATAGCAATCAGCCCCAGCATTTT.

The rearrangement uses TRBV15 and TRBJ2-1, with 7 bases fitting TRBD2. Germline V lookup: CDR1 LNHNV, CDR2 YYDKDF (reference sequence). This CDR3 is 15 amino acids long. J gave up 2 bases and V 4 bases, and 5 bases lay outside the gene matches. CDR3 region: CATSNSAGAYNEQFF. CDR3 nucleotides: TGTGCCACCAGCAATTCGGCGGGAGCCTACAATGAGCAGTTCTTC.

The J gene is TRBJ2-7, the V gene TRBV11-2, with TRBD1 matching over 10 bases. V was clipped by 5 bases and J by 5 bases; unmatched bases: 9. CDR1 is SGHAT, CDR2 FQNNGV, per germline. The length of the CDR3 is 15 residues. This CDR3 is CASSSYRDRGNEQYF. CDR3 nucleotides: TGTGCCAGCAGCAGCTACCGGGACAGGGGCAACGAGCAGTACTTC.

The chain has TRBV6-5 and TRBJ2-6; no firm D call. Between the trimmed V and J ends, which lost 6 bases and 0 bases, there was a span of 6 bases. Per the germline V gene, CDR1 is MNHEY and CDR2 is SVGAGI. CDR3 length equals 14 residues. The CDR3 loop is CASRPFSGANVLTF. DNA of the CDR3: TGTGCCAGCAGACCGTTCTCTGGGGCCAACGTCCTGACTTTC.